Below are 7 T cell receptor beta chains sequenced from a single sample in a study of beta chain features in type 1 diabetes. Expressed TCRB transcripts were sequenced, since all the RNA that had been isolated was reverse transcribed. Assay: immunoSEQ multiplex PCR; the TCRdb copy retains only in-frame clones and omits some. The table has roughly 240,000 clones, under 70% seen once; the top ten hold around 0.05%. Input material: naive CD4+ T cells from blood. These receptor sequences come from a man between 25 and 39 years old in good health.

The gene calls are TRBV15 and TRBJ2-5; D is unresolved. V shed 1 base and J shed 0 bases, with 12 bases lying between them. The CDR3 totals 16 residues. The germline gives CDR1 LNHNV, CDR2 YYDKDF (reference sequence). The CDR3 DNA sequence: TGTGCCACCAGCAGAGGGGCACAAACGTACCAAGAGACCCAGTACTTC. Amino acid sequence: CATSRGAQTYQETQYF.

In DNA form, the CDR3 reads TGTGCCAGCAGCTTAGAGGGGAAAGGGGCCAACGTCCTGACTTTC. Protein: CASSLEGKGANVLTF. V usage is TRBV7-9 and J usage is TRBJ2-6; weak D call: TRBD1 (5 bases). The length of the CDR3 is 15 residues. Germline V gene sequence: CDR1 SEHNR, CDR2 FQNEAQ (reference sequence). V was cut by 1 base and J by 4 bases, with 8 bases left in between.

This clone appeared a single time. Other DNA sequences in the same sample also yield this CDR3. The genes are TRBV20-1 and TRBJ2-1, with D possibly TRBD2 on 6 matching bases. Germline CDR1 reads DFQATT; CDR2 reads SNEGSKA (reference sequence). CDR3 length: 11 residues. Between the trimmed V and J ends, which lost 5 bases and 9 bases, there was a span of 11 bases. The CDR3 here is CSAPRGSEQFF. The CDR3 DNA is TGCAGTGCTCCTCGGGGGAGTGAGCAGTTCTTC.

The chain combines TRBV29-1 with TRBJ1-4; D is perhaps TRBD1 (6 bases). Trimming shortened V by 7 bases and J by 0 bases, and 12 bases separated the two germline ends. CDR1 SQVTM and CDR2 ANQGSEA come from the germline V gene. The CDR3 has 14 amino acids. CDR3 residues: CSGVGGSTNEKLFF. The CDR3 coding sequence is TGCAGCGGGGTAGGGGGGTCAACTAATGAAAAACTGTTTTTT.

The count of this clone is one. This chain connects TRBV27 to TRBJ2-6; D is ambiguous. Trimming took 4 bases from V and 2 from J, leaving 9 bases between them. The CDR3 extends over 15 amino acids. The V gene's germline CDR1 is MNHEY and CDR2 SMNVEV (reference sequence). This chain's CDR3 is CASSSTSAGANVLTF. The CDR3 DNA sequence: TGTGCCAGCAGTTCCACGTCTGCTGGGGCCAACGTCCTGACTTTC. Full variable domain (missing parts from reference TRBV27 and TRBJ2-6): EAQVTQNPRYLITVTGKKLTVTCSQNMNHEYMSWYRQDPGLGLRQIYYSMNVEVTDKGDVPEGYKVSRKEKRNFPLILESPSPNQTSLYFCASSSTSAGANVLTFGAGSRLTVL.

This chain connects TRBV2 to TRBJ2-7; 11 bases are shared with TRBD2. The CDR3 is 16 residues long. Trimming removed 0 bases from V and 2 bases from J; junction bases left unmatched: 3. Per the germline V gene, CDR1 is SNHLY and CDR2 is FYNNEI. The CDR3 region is CASSEAGLADTYEQYF. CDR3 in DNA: TGTGCCAGCAGTGAAGCGGGACTAGCGGATACCTACGAGCAGTACTTC.

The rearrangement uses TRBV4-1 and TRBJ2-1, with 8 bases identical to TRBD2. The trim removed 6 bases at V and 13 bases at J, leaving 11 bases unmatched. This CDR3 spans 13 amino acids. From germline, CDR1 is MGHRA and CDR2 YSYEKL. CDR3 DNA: TGCGCCAGCAGTCTGACTGGCGGGGGGTCCCAGTTCTTC. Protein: CASSLTGGGSQFF.